These T cell receptor beta chains were read from a single sample in a study of OX40 agonist ivuxolimab in advanced cancers. The protocol was immunoSEQ multiplex PCR, while the TCRdb copy is restricted to in-frame clones and leaves out a portion. The sample has 90,000 or so clones; approximately 87% are singletons. Specimen: CD4+ or CD8+ T cells sorted from blood, collected in a trial of the OX40 agonist ivuxolimab. The source is an adult with an advanced solid tumor such as melanoma, head and neck, liver or kidney cancer. CDR3s include the opening cysteine and the closing phenylalanine or tryptophan. Fields, in order: clone size, V gene, J gene, D gene, CDR3 protein, CDR3 DNA. A D gene is named only where the DNA matches it firmly. Not all rows give a size; the values are once, few, many and, for expanded clones, a class.

size: -
V: TRBV21-1
J: TRBJ1-6
D: -
CDR3: CASSKDKVWGTDYNSPLHF
DNA: TGTGCCAGCAGCAAAGATAAGGTGTGGGGGACGGACTATAATTCACCCCTCCACTTT

size: -
V: TRBV7-2
J: TRBJ2-1
D: TRBD2
CDR3: CASSTRLAGYNEQFF
DNA: TGTGCCAGCAGCACCAGACTAGCGGGATACAATGAGCAGTTCTTC

size: -
V: TRBV18
J: TRBJ1-4
D: TRBD1
CDR3: CASSLRQGQTNEKLFF
DNA: TGTGCCAGCTCATTACGACAGGGTCAAACTAATGAAAAACTGTTTTTT

size: -
V: TRBV5-1
J: TRBJ2-2
D: -
CDR3: CASSSGHTNTGELFF
DNA: TGCGCCAGCAGCTCCGGACATACGAACACCGGGGAGCTGTTTTTT

size: -
V: TRBV6-1
J: TRBJ2-1
D: -
CDR3: CASSETAPSYNEQFF
DNA: TGTGCCAGCAGTGAGACTGCGCCCTCCTACAATGAGCAGTTCTTC

size: -
V: TRBV9
J: TRBJ2-2
D: TRBD2
CDR3: CASSVVGTSATGELFF
DNA: TGTGCCAGCAGCGTAGTTGGGACTAGCGCCACCGGGGAGCTGTTTTTT

size: -
V: TRBV11-2
J: TRBJ1-5
D: -
CDR3: CASSLGHSQPAGNQPQHF
DNA: TGTGCCAGCAGCTTAGGCCATTCACAGCCGGCCGGCAATCAGCCCCAGCATTTT

size: -
V: TRBV10-3
J: TRBJ1-3
D: -
CDR3: CAISDGQLSGNTIYF
DNA: TGTGCCATCAGTGACGGACAGCTCTCTGGAAACACCATATATTTT

size: -
V: TRBV28
J: TRBJ2-7
D: TRBD2
CDR3: CASSSTSGGSYEQYF
DNA: TGTGCCAGCAGTTCCACTAGCGGGGGCTCCTACGAGCAGTACTTC

size: -
V: TRBV19
J: TRBJ2-5
D: TRBD1
CDR3: CASSQTRTGGRETQYF
DNA: TGTGCCAGTAGCCAGACTCGGACAGGGGGCAGGGAGACCCAGTACTTC

size: once
V: TRBV21-1
J: TRBJ2-7
D: -
CDR3: CASSKEGQGATEQYF
DNA: TGTGCCAGCAGCAAAGAGGGACAGGGGGCAACCGAGCAGTACTTC

size: -
V: TRBV9
J: TRBJ2-3
D: -
CDR3: CASSVAGSTDTQYF
DNA: TGTGCCAGCAGCGTAGCGGGCAGCACAGATACGCAGTATTTT

size: -
V: TRBV5-4
J: TRBJ2-1
D: TRBD2
CDR3: CASSSGLAGTGFRGNEQFF
DNA: TGTGCCAGCAGCTCGGGACTAGCGGGAACGGGATTCAGGGGCAATGAGCAGTTCTTC

size: -
V: TRBV29-1
J: TRBJ2-3
D: TRBD2
CDR3: CSLGLDRDTQYF
DNA: TGCAGCCTGGGACTAGATAGAGATACGCAGTATTTT

size: -
V: TRBV5-1
J: TRBJ1-3
D: -
CDR3: CASSLDRASGNTIYF
DNA: TGCGCCAGCAGCTTGGACAGGGCCTCTGGAAACACCATATATTTT

size: -
V: TRBV30
J: TRBJ2-2
D: TRBD1
CDR3: CAWRGQGNTGELFF
DNA: TGTGCCTGGAGAGGACAGGGGAACACCGGGGAGCTGTTTTTT

size: few
V: TRBV19
J: TRBJ1-2
D: TRBD1
CDR3: CASGGTGDYGYTF
DNA: TGTGCCAGTGGAGGGACAGGAGACTATGGCTACACCTTC

size: -
V: TRBV21-1
J: TRBJ2-1
D: -
CDR3: CASSKGDRGRRWGDSSSYNEQFF
DNA: TGTGCCAGCAGCAAAGGGGACAGGGGCAGACGCTGGGGCGACTCCAGCTCCTACAATGAGCAGTTCTTC

size: -
V: TRBV30
J: TRBJ2-3
D: TRBD1
CDR3: CAWRRQGSATDTQYF
DNA: TGTGCCTGGAGGCGACAGGGGTCCGCCACAGATACGCAGTATTTT

size: once
V: TRBV5-1
J: TRBJ2-7
D: TRBD1
CDR3: CASSYPGTGDDEQYF
DNA: TGCGCCAGCAGCTACCCCGGGACAGGGGACGACGAGCAGTACTTC

size: -
V: TRBV27
J: TRBJ2-1
D: TRBD2
CDR3: CASSLGRSLAGATWHNEQFF
DNA: TGTGCCAGCAGTTTAGGTCGCTCACTAGCGGGTGCAACCTGGCACAATGAGCAGTTCTTC

size: -
V: TRBV7-2
J: TRBJ1-2
D: TRBD1
CDR3: CASSLAQVRGLSGYTF
DNA: TGTGCCAGCAGCTTAGCGCAAGTCAGGGGGCTAAGCGGCTACACCTTC

size: -
V: TRBV5-1
J: TRBJ2-5
D: -
CDR3: CASTLGRLQETQYF
DNA: TGCGCCAGCACCCTCGGACGACTCCAAGAGACCCAGTACTTC

size: -
V: TRBV19
J: TRBJ1-4
D: TRBD1
CDR3: CASQDRGLEKLFF
DNA: TGTGCCAGTCAGGACAGGGGGCTTGAAAAACTGTTTTTT

size: -
V: TRBV27
J: TRBJ2-5
D: -
CDR3: CASSLRQTGRETQYF
DNA: TGTGCCAGCAGTTTAAGGCAGACTGGTAGGGAGACCCAGTACTTC

size: -
V: TRBV5-4
J: TRBJ2-2
D: -
CDR3: CASSLAGRTGELFF
DNA: TGTGCCAGCAGCTTGGCAGGGCGGACCGGGGAGCTGTTTTTT

size: -
V: TRBV11-3
J: TRBJ1-1
D: -
CDR3: CASSSQANTEAFF
DNA: TGTGCCAGCAGCTCGCAGGCAAACACTGAAGCTTTCTTT

size: -
V: TRBV19
J: TRBJ1-1
D: -
CDR3: CASSIEAGFTEAFF
DNA: TGTGCCAGTAGTATAGAAGCAGGCTTTACTGAAGCTTTCTTT

size: -
V: TRBV6-5
J: TRBJ2-7
D: -
CDR3: CASSTQGRAYEQYF
DNA: TGTGCCAGCAGTACCCAGGGTCGGGCCTACGAGCAGTACTTC

size: -
V: TRBV5-1
J: TRBJ2-5
D: TRBD1
CDR3: CASSGQGLFQETQYF
DNA: TGCGCCAGCTCTGGACAGGGTCTATTCCAAGAGACCCAGTACTTC

size: once
V: TRBV6-5
J: TRBJ1-1
D: -
CDR3: CASSYGRQNTEAFF
DNA: TGTGCCAGCAGTTACGGGCGACAGAACACTGAAGCTTTCTTT

size: -
V: TRBV5-6
J: TRBJ2-7
D: -
CDR3: CASSFRGGLSYEQYF
DNA: TGTGCCAGCAGCTTCCGAGGGGGATTATCCTACGAGCAGTACTTC

size: -
V: TRBV30
J: TRBJ1-6
D: -
CDR3: CAGMEGPFNSPLHF
DNA: TGTGCGGGGATGGAGGGGCCATTTAATTCACCCCTCCACTTT

size: once
V: TRBV7-8
J: TRBJ2-3
D: TRBD1
CDR3: CASSPRTGSSTDTQYF
DNA: TGTGCCAGCAGCCCAAGGACAGGCTCTAGCACAGATACGCAGTATTTT

size: -
V: TRBV21-1
J: TRBJ2-3
D: -
CDR3: CASRAAEGSTDTQYF
DNA: TGTGCCAGCAGGGCAGCGGAGGGTAGCACAGATACGCAGTATTTT

size: -
V: TRBV21-1
J: TRBJ1-2
D: -
CDR3: CASSKTLEGEDYGYTF
DNA: TGTGCCAGCAGCAAAACCTTGGAGGGGGAAGACTATGGCTACACCTTC

size: -
V: TRBV19
J: TRBJ1-3
D: -
CDR3: CASRRDTSAGNTIYF
DNA: TGTGCCAGTAGGAGGGACACCTCCGCAGGAAACACCATATATTTT

size: once
V: TRBV30
J: TRBJ2-4
D: -
CDR3: CAWSRDEGDIQYF
DNA: TGTGCCTGGAGCCGGGACGAGGGGGACATTCAGTACTTC

size: few
V: TRBV7-2
J: TRBJ2-3
D: -
CDR3: CASSFLRPTDTQYF
DNA: TGTGCCAGCAGCTTTCTGCGACCCACAGATACGCAGTATTTT

size: -
V: TRBV6-4
J: TRBJ2-5
D: -
CDR3: CASSQGRGETQYF
DNA: TGTGCCAGCAGCCAGGGGAGGGGAGAGACCCAGTACTTC

size: -
V: TRBV7-9
J: TRBJ2-7
D: -
CDR3: CASSFSTASYEQYF
DNA: TGTGCCAGCAGCTTCTCGACAGCCTCCTACGAGCAGTACTTC

size: -
V: TRBV6-5
J: TRBJ1-2
D: -
CDR3: CASGTGGSVYGYTF
DNA: TGTGCCAGCGGGACGGGGGGCTCCGTCTATGGCTACACCTTC

size: -
V: TRBV6-8
J: TRBJ2-7
D: -
CDR3: CASRDERRWAYEQYF
DNA: TGTGCCAGCAGGGACGAGAGGAGGTGGGCCTACGAGCAGTACTTC

size: medium-sized
V: TRBV7-2
J: TRBJ1-1
D: TRBD1
CDR3: CASSLVGQGGTEAFF
DNA: TGTGCCAGCAGCTTAGTCGGACAGGGAGGGACTGAAGCTTTCTTT

size: -
V: TRBV7-2
J: TRBJ2-6
D: -
CDR3: CASSLTRGAAGVNVLTF
DNA: TGTGCCAGCAGCTTGACCCGAGGGGCAGCTGGGGTCAACGTCCTGACTTTC

size: -
V: TRBV7-8
J: TRBJ1-3
D: -
CDR3: CASSLSSGNTIYF
DNA: TGTGCCAGCAGCTTAAGTAGTGGAAACACCATATATTTT

size: -
V: TRBV18
J: TRBJ2-2
D: -
CDR3: CASSPKSTGGTGELFF
DNA: TGTGCCAGCTCACCAAAAAGCACCGGCGGTACCGGGGAGCTGTTTTTT

size: -
V: TRBV11-3
J: TRBJ2-5
D: TRBD1
CDR3: CASSRSGGFAETQYF
DNA: TGTGCCAGCAGCCGCTCAGGGGGCTTTGCGGAGACCCAGTACTTC

size: -
V: TRBV7-2
J: TRBJ2-5
D: -
CDR3: CASSSGLMETQYF
DNA: TGTGCCAGCAGTTCTGGACTAATGGAGACCCAGTACTTC

size: -
V: TRBV6-1
J: TRBJ2-3
D: -
CDR3: CASSALGGVRTDTQYF
DNA: TGTGCCAGCAGTGCCCTCGGCGGGGTAAGGACAGATACGCAGTATTTT

size: -
V: TRBV5-4
J: TRBJ2-3
D: TRBD1
CDR3: CASSLASGGADTQYF
DNA: TGTGCCAGCAGCTTGGCATCAGGGGGCGCAGATACGCAGTATTTT

size: -
V: TRBV6-5
J: TRBJ1-2
D: -
CDR3: CASSQGFDGYTF
DNA: TGTGCCAGCTCACAGGGTTTTGATGGCTACACCTTC

size: -
V: TRBV6-5
J: TRBJ2-5
D: -
CDR3: CASSPGETQYF
DNA: TGTGCCAGCAGTCCCGGGGAGACCCAGTACTTC

size: -
V: TRBV19
J: TRBJ1-4
D: -
CDR3: CASSPQGDGYEKLFF
DNA: TGTGCCAGTAGTCCGCAGGGAGACGGATATGAAAAACTGTTTTTT